This T cell receptor (beta chain) stems from a study of shared clonotypes between healthy human individuals. On the study more broadly: Per donor, three plates held CD4 naive cells, three held CD4 memory, two held CD8 naive and one held CD8 memory.

To note about this clone: Its antigen is not identified.

Authors' data handling: Filtering differed, since immunoSEQ gave only junction sequences and no quality scores. Sequenced by immunoSEQ multiplex PCR; TCRdb stores in-frame clones only, minus some. The V and J calls and clone size were taken over from that table, and D and trimming were inferred from the DNA. The sample has some 1.4 million clones, roughly 96% seen once. V was trimmed by 3 bases and J by 0 bases, leaving 9 bases between them. The CDR3 runs to 14 residues. The V gene's germline CDR1 is SNHLY and CDR2 FYNNEI. General observations from the study: Non-shared clonotypes had lower generation probabilities than those shared by all four donors.

This clonotype was sampled from a man in his thirties or forties in good health. Sequenced material: naive CD4+ T cells sorted from blood. The subset here: CD45RA+ positively selected. The rearrangement joins TRBV2 to TRBJ2-7; D call uncertain. DNA for the CDR3: TGTGCCAGCAGTGACACAGTACGCTCCTACGAGCAGTACTTC. This gives the protein CASSDTVRSYEQYF.